The entry below describes one TCR beta chain. The target antigen is unknown. This sample is part of a study of graft-versus-host responses after intestinal transplantation. As for the study in general: Transplant recipients had multivisceral, liver-intestinal, or isolated intestinal grafts. After anti-thymocyte globulin induction, recipients took tacrolimus and steroids for 3 to 4 years.

Study observations and caveats: High graft-versus-host to host-versus-graft clonal ratios were seen in allografts of patients with graft-donor T cell macrochimerism.

Data came from immunoSEQ multiplex PCR; TCRdb stores just in-frame clones and leaves some out. This table holds tens of thousands of clones, approximately 95% found once. The CDR3 consists of 19 residues. V was cut by 6 bases and J by 4 bases, with 30 bases left in between. The germline V gene has CDR1 SGHVT and CDR2 SQSDAQ. The origin of this receptor is a human donor who was the organ donor for an intestinal transplant. Sequenced here: unstimulated CD8+ T cells sorted from spleen or lymph node cells, sampled before transplant. This chain uses TRBV7-4 with TRBJ1-2; D remains ambiguous. The CDR3 DNA reads TGTGCCAGCAGTACAATCCCGAGGGCAGCTTCGCCCCCGAGCTATGGCTACACCTTC. Amino acid sequence: CASSTIPRAASPPSYGYTF.